A selection of T cell receptor beta chains follows, all from one sample in a study of beta chain features in type 1 diabetes. Assay: immunoSEQ multiplex PCR; the TCRdb copy retains only in-frame clones and omits some. This sample has about 400,000 clones, with around 12% found just once. Sequencing was performed on naive CD4+ T cells from blood. Receptors were obtained from a man between 18 and 35 years old in good health. Each CDR3 is given with its conserved first and last residue. D genes are given only for firm matches. Only some rows state a clone size, as once, few, many or a class for expanded clones.

D	size	V	J	DNA	CDR3
.	.	TRBV7-9	TRBJ2-1	TGTGCCAGCAGCCCCACGGGGGGTCAGGGGCCCAATGAGCAGTTCTTC	CASSPTGGQGPNEQFF
.	.	TRBV7-9	TRBJ2-2	TGTGCCAGCAGCTCCCTGGGCCAGGGGACCCGCGGGGAGCTGTTTTTT	CASSSLGQGTRGELFF
TRBD1	few	TRBV6-5	TRBJ2-5	TGTGCCAGCAGTAAAGGACAGGGGAGGTTCGAGACCCAGTACTTC	CASSKGQGRFETQYF
TRBD1	.	TRBV28	TRBJ1-2	TGTGCCAGCAGTCCCGCCGGACAGGGAGCCCGGGACTATGGCTACACCTTC	CASSPAGQGARDYGYTF
TRBD2	few	TRBV29-1	TRBJ2-2	TGCAGCGTTACGGAGACGGGAGGGGGGGAGCTGTTTTTT	CSVTETGGGELFF
TRBD1	few	TRBV19	TRBJ2-7	TGTGCCAGTAGCATATCCCCTTTTGTAGGGGGCGTCGAGCAGTACTTC	CASSISPFVGGVEQYF
TRBD1	.	TRBV6-1	TRBJ1-1	TGTGCCAGCAGTCCAAACAGGGGGAGCACTGAAGCTTTCTTT	CASSPNRGSTEAFF
.	few	TRBV15	TRBJ2-7	TGTGCCACCAGCATCGGCGCGGACTACGAGCAGTACTTC	CATSIGADYEQYF
TRBD2	many	TRBV7-9	TRBJ2-1	TGTGCCAGCAGCTTACGCCGAACTAGCGACAATGAGCAGTTCTTC	CASSLRRTSDNEQFF
TRBD2	.	TRBV18	TRBJ2-3	TGTGCCAGCTCACCAGCGGGGGTCCGCACAGATACGCAGTATTTT	CASSPAGVRTDTQYF
TRBD1	.	TRBV7-2	TRBJ2-1	TGTGCCAGCAGCCCTCGGGACAGGATCTACAATGAGCAGTTCTTC	CASSPRDRIYNEQFF
.	few	TRBV7-3	TRBJ2-5	TGTGCCAGCAGCTTAAACCCGGGTGAGACCCAGTACTTC	CASSLNPGETQYF
.	.	TRBV19	TRBJ1-5	TGTGCCAGCAAACCACCTCCGGGTTTGGGCAATCAGCCCCAGCATTTT	CASKPPPGLGNQPQHF
.	few	TRBV5-1	TRBJ2-2	TGCGCCAGCAGCCGACAGACCGCGAACACCGGGGAGCTGTTTTTT	CASSRQTANTGELFF
TRBD2	few	TRBV5-4	TRBJ2-3	TGTGCCAGCAGCTCCGCGGGGGGGCAGGCAGATACGCAGTATTTT	CASSSAGGQADTQYF
TRBD2	.	TRBV11-2	TRBJ2-5	TGTGCCAGCAGCGCGCCGGGACTAGCGGCCGGGGGGACCCAGTACTTC	CASSAPGLAAGGTQYF
.	.	TRBV19	TRBJ2-2	TGTGCCAGTAGTATTTCAGGGATCGGGGAGCTGTTTTTT	CASSISGIGELFF
.	few	TRBV10-3	TRBJ2-5	TGTGCCATCACGGGCAGGGTGGCGGAGACCCAGTACTTC	CAITGRVAETQYF
.	.	TRBV7-8	TRBJ2-7	TGTGCCAGCAGCTTAGAACGGGTCCCCTACGAGCAGTACTTC	CASSLERVPYEQYF
.	many	TRBV29-1	TRBJ1-4	TGCGGTGGACAGACAACTAATGAAAAACTGTTTTTT	CGGQTTNEKLFF
TRBD2	few	TRBV4-2	TRBJ2-5	TGTGCCAGCAGCCAACCCGGGACTAGCGGGAAGGGGGGTTGGGAGACCCAGTACTTC	CASSQPGTSGKGGWETQYF
TRBD1	.	TRBV5-1	TRBJ2-3	TGCGCCAGCAGCGGGGGACAGGCCACAGATACGCAGTATTTT	CASSGGQATDTQYF
.	.	TRBV30	TRBJ2-1	TGTGCCTGGGATGTAGCCGTTTACAATGAGCAGTTCTTC	CAWDVAVYNEQFF
TRBD1	.	TRBV7-8	TRBJ2-3	TGTGCCAGCAGAGCTAACAGGGGGAGCCCAGATACGCAGTATTTT	CASRANRGSPDTQYF
.	.	TRBV6-5	TRBJ1-1	TGTGCCAGCGGAGACAGGACACGCAAGGACACTGAAGCTTTCTTT	CASGDRTRKDTEAFF
TRBD1	few	TRBV6-1	TRBJ2-5	TGTGCCAGCAGTGCCGGGACAGGGGGCCGAAGGGAGACCCAGTACTTC	CASSAGTGGRRETQYF
.	.	TRBV19	TRBJ2-7	TGTGCCAGTAGTATTAGCCCCGGCAGCCTCTCCTACGAGCAGTACTTC	CASSISPGSLSYEQYF